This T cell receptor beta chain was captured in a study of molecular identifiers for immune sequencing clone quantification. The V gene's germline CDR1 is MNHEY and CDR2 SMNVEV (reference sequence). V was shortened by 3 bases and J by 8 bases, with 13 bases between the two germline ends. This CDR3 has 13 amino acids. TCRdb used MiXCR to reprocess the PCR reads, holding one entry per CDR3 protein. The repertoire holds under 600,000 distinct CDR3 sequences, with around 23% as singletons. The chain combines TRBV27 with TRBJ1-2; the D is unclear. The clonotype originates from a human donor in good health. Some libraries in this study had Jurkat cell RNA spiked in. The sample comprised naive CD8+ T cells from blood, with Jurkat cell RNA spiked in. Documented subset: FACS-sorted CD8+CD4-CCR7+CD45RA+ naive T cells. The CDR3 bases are TGTGCCAGCAGTTTGAACGGTCAATGGGGCTACACCTTC. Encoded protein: CASSLNGQWGYTF.